Each of the 5 T cell receptor beta chains below was sequenced from the same sample in a study of T cell repertoires in cytomegalovirus infection. TCRdb ran MiXCR on the reads and lists one entry per CDR3 protein. The sample consists of some 920,000 distinct CDR3 sequences, around 32% of them appearing once. No cognate antigen is known for these TCRs. The source was cultured CD8+ T cells from PBMCs, collected from culture after CMV antigen stimulation. Receptors were obtained from a human donor in good health (CMV status not recorded). Some clones in this sample may be carry-over from other donors' samples.

This clonotype was detected only a few times. The chain combines TRBV19 with TRBJ2-7, with a weak D call TRBD2 (5 bases). The ends were cut back, 10 bases at V and 4 bases at J, with 14 bases in the middle. The CDR3 is 12 residues long. The V gene's germline CDR1 is LNHDA and CDR2 SQIVND (reference sequence). CDR3 protein: CATTGETYEQYF. Written as DNA, the CDR3 is TGTGCCACCACCGGGGAAACGTACGAGCAGTACTTC.

This chain joins TRBV5-1 and TRBJ2-2, with a weak D call TRBD1 (5 bases). This CDR3 region has 15 residues. V gave up 0 bases and J gave up 2 bases, with 8 bases separating them. Germline values: CDR1 SGHRS, CDR2 YFSETQ. Here the CDR3 reads CASSLDGANTGELFF. In DNA form, the CDR3 reads TGCGCCAGCAGCTTGGATGGGGCCAACACCGGGGAGCTGTTTTTT.

This chain connects TRBV10-3 to TRBJ2-7; D perhaps matches TRBD1 (6 bases). V was clipped by 8 bases and J by 1 base, with 18 bases between them. Looked up from germline, CDR1 is ENHRY and CDR2 is SYGVKD. CDR3 length equals 15 residues. In DNA form, the CDR3 reads TGTGCCATCGGTCCAGGTCCCACAGGGTCCTACGAGCAGTACTTC. Translation gives CAIGPGPTGSYEQYF.

This sequence joins TRBV6-5 and TRBJ2-2; D remains ambiguous. CDR3 length: 15 amino acids. Germline V gene lookup returns CDR1 MNHEY and CDR2 SVGAGI. Deletions cut 8 bases from V and 1 base from J, with 14 bases between. CDR3 residues: CASRAWAGNTGELFF. As DNA, the CDR3 is TGTGCCAGCCGGGCCTGGGCAGGGAACACCGGGGAGCTGTTTTTT.

J is TRBJ2-3 and V is TRBV28, with D maybe TRBD2 (6 bases). The CDR3 is 15 residues long. Germline assignment: CDR1 MDHEN and CDR2 SYDVKM. V gave up 1 base and J gave up 2 bases, with 10 bases separating them. The CDR3 here is CASSLYREATDTQYF. As DNA, the CDR3 is TGTGCCAGCAGTTTATATAGGGAGGCCACAGATACGCAGTATTTT.